One and the same sample provided the 6 T cell receptor beta chains below, sequenced in a study of OX40 agonist ivuxolimab in advanced cancers. The method behind the library was the immunoSEQ multiplex PCR assay. TCRdb carries this immuneACCESS record with in-frame sequences only. Its versions omit some clonotypes, under half of them owing to an unresolved V gene in the studies checked, with the rest unexplained. This sample has tens of thousands of clones in its table, and 81% of those were observed once. Clones ranked in the top ten supply over 2.5% of the sample. The source was CD4+ or CD8+ T cells sorted from blood, collected in a trial of the OX40 agonist ivuxolimab. These receptors were taken from an adult with an advanced solid tumor such as melanoma, head and neck, liver or kidney cancer.

This clone has just a few counts. This chain uses TRBV5-1 with TRBJ2-7; TRBD1 or TRBD2 may be the D gene (5 bases each). Trimming stripped 3 bases from V and 2 bases from J, with 15 bases between. Germline loops: CDR1 SGHRS, CDR2 YFSETQ. The CDR3 contains 15 residues. The CDR3 loop is CASSSGPRGTYEQYF. The CDR3 region has the DNA TGCGCCAGCAGCTCGGGACCCCGTGGAACCTACGAGCAGTACTTC. The full variable domain, completed using reference TRBV5-1 and TRBJ2-7, is KAGVTQTPRYLIKTRGQQVTLSCSPISGHRSVSWYQQTPGQGLQFLFEYFSETQRNKGNFPGRFSGRQFSNSRSEMNVSTLELGDSALYLCASSSGPRGTYEQYFGPGTRLTVT.

The genes are TRBV5-1 and TRBJ2-3, with D possibly matching TRBD2 (7 bases). Germline V gene lookup returns CDR1 SGHRS and CDR2 YFSETQ. V dropped 1 base and J dropped 5 bases, with 14 bases sitting between them. The CDR3 sequence is 15 residues long. CDR3 sequence: CASSLRRRGGDTQYF. CDR3 DNA: TGCGCCAGCAGCTTGAGGCGTAGGGGGGGAGATACGCAGTATTTT.

This chain uses TRBV11-3 with TRBJ1-5, with 8 bases lining up with TRBD1. V lost 2 bases, J lost 5 bases, and 14 bases stayed unmatched. Germline V gives CDR1 SGHNT, CDR2 YENEEA. The CDR3 is made up of 18 amino acids. CDR3 in DNA: TGTGCCAGCAGCTTACCCCTTGGGAGTACAGGGGGAGATCAGCCCCAGCATTTT. It yields the protein CASSLPLGSTGGDQPQHF.

The V call is TRBV10-3, the J call TRBJ2-1; the match to TRBD1 covers 8 bases. CDR3 length: 11 amino acids. Germline CDR1 and CDR2: ENHRY and SYGVKD. V was pared by 5 bases and J by 15 bases, with 6 bases of the junction left unmatched. CDR3 nucleotides: TGTGCCATCAGTCCGGGACAGGAGTTGTTCTTC. Translating it yields CAISPGQELFF.

This chain links TRBV10-2 with TRBJ2-1; TRBD2 matches 8 bases. CDR3 length equals 14 residues. Looked up from germline, CDR1 is WSHSY and CDR2 is SAAADI. V lost 8 bases, J lost 8 bases, and 11 bases stayed unmatched. The CDR3: CASRSSGSIYEQFF. As DNA, the CDR3 is TGCGCCAGCCGGTCCAGCGGGAGTATCTATGAGCAGTTCTTC.

The V and J genes are TRBV9 and TRBJ1-4; tentative D call: TRBD1 (5 bases). CDR3 size: 14 residues. Trimming took off 3 bases at V and 2 bases at J, with 8 bases between the two ends. Germline values: CDR1 SGDLS, CDR2 YYNGEE. The CDR3: CASSAGDTNEKLFF. In DNA form, the CDR3 reads TGTGCCAGCAGCGCGGGGGATACTAATGAAAAACTGTTTTTT. The whole variable domain, filled in from reference TRBV9 and TRBJ1-4, reads DSGVTQTPKHLITATGQRVTLRCSPRSGDLSVYWYQQSLDQGLQFLIQYYNGEERAKGNILERFSAQQFPDLHSELNLSSLELGDSALYFCASSAGDTNEKLFFGSGTQLSVL.